This T cell receptor beta chain was obtained from a study of regulatory T cells in long-lasting Graves disease. Study results and limitations: Among persistent patients, a larger number of public clonotypes were shared (about 3,000) than among newly diagnosed patients (about 970).

This clonotype was detected a few times. The antigen is not known. Stated time point: persistent/refractory GD, antithyroid drugs over 5 years with positive TRAb. Generation of the TCR library employed RNA extracted from PBMCs. Both iRepertoire HTBI primers and Arm-PCR of CDR3 regions were used to build the TCR beta libraries. TCRdb independently ran MiXCR on the multiplex PCR reads; one entry per CDR3 protein. The repertoire holds almost 350,000 distinct CDR3 sequences, with 15% to 20% as singletons. This CDR3 contains 14 residues. Looked up from germline, CDR1 is KGHSH and CDR2 is LQKENI. Deletions cut 3 bases from V and 2 bases from J, with 10 bases between.

The chain carries TRBV18 and TRBJ1-2; D unresolved. The input for sequencing was peripheral blood mononuclear cells (PBMCs), taken when the disease was refractory, from a patient treated with antithyroid drugs. The receptor comes from a female donor with Graves disease. The CDR3 loop is CASSPRRGNYGYTF. The DNA for the CDR3 is TGTGCCAGCTCACCTCGTAGAGGGAACTATGGCTACACCTTC.